Listed here is a single T cell receptor beta chain. Antigen unknown. This entry is derived from a study of OX40 agonist ivuxolimab in advanced cancers. In the study overall: Patients receiving dose escalation had hepatocellular carcinoma, melanoma, renal cell or head and neck cancer. Eligibility rules accepted prior anti-PD-1, anti-PD-L1 or anti-CTLA-4 therapy, and 30% to 40% had some. The study's findings and limits: Averaging showed that CD8+ T cells had more expanded clones than CD4+ did. It was also the case that some nonresponders had low normalized T-cell clonal expansion.

The CDR3 loop spans 12 amino acids. Germline lookup yields CDR1 SGHDN and CDR2 FVKESK. V gave up 1 base and J gave up 13 bases, with 12 bases separating them. Some clones are missing from TCRdb's copy, which holds only in-frame ones; the method was immunoSEQ multiplex PCR. The repertoire has 45,000 to 55,000 clones, 70% to 90% of them found once; the top ten carry around 0.64%. The chain employs TRBV14 and TRBJ2-3; no firm D call. This TCR came from an adult with an advanced solid tumor such as melanoma, head and neck, liver or kidney cancer. This sample comprised CD4+ or CD8+ T cells sorted from blood, obtained in a trial of the OX40 agonist ivuxolimab. The CDR3 DNA reads TGTGCCAGCAGCCAAGGGTTGACGCCGGAGTATTTT. Translated: CASSQGLTPEYF.